The 6 T cell receptor beta chains below were found in one sample sequenced in a study of human T cells and chemical hapten exposure. The time point is: patch test 3, about 24 weeks after DPC sensitization. This sample's treatment: therapeutic diphenylcyclopropenone sensitization with weekly scalp DPC. TCRdb itself ran the RACE reads through MiXCR, one entry per CDR3 protein. The sample has about 52,000 distinct CDR3 sequences, 9.9% seen once; the top ten hold over 15%. Sequenced here: whole blood, sampled in connection with sensitization to the hapten diphenylcyclopropenone (DPC). The receptors derive from a woman aged 40 to 55 with alopecia areata. Some clones in this sample may be carry-over from other donors' samples.

The rearrangement links TRBV4-1 to TRBJ2-7; D is perhaps TRBD1 (5 bases). Germline V CDR1 and CDR2: MGHRA, YSYEKL. The CDR3 is 15 amino acids. V lost 2 bases and J 6 bases, leaving 17 bases between the germline ends. Here the CDR3 reads CASSQPTSRESEQYF. The CDR3 nucleotides are TGCGCCAGCAGCCAACCGACTTCCAGGGAATCCGAGCAGTACTTC.

The gene calls are TRBV30 and TRBJ2-7, with a tentative D call TRBD2 (5 bases). The CDR3 runs to 15 residues. The V end lost 2 bases, the J end lost 1 base, and 15 bases lay between the germline ends. Germline V gene sequence: CDR1 GTSNPN, CDR2 SVGIG (reference sequence). The CDR3 DNA reads TGTGCCTGGAGTCGTGGTCGCGGGCGGTCCTACGAGCAGTACTTC. Translation: CAWSRGRGRSYEQYF.

The chain links TRBV7-2 to TRBJ1-5; perhaps TRBD1 as D (5 bases). Trimming cost V 5 bases and J 7 bases, with 15 bases left between them. Germline CDR1 SGHTA, CDR2 FQGNSA. The length of the CDR3 is 14 residues. The CDR3 region has the DNA TGTGCCAGCAGCACCGGGGGGTCATACCAGCCCCAGCATTTT. It yields the protein CASSTGGSYQPQHF. Looking up the rest from reference TRBV7-2 and TRBJ1-5 gives the full variable domain: GAGVSQSPSNKVTEKGKDVELRCDPISGHTALYWYRQSLGQGLEFLIYFQGNSAPDKSGLPSDRFSAERTGGSVSTLTIQRTQQEDSAVYLCASSTGGSYQPQHFGDGTRLSIL.

This clonotype was counted between two and nine times. The CDR3 coding sequence is TGCGCCAGCAGCCCGGGACAGGGGGCGGCTTCTAATGAAAAACTGTTTTTT. Translation: CASSPGQGAASNEKLFF. The chain links TRBV5-1 to TRBJ1-4; the match to TRBD1 covers 12 bases. The CDR3 is made up of 17 amino acids. Germline-derived CDR1 and CDR2 are SGHRS and YFSETQ. V gave up 4 bases and J gave up 3 bases; unmatched junction bases: 7.

This clonotype occurred many times. The rearrangement joins TRBV5-1 to TRBJ2-5; D may be TRBD1 (5 bases). There are 15 residues in the CDR3. Trimming shortened V by 4 bases and J by 1 base, and 14 bases separated the two germline ends. Germline V gene lookup returns CDR1 SGHRS and CDR2 YFSETQ. CDR3 in DNA: TGCGCCAGCAGCCGCGACTTGGGGCGCCAAGAGACCCAGTACTTC. Its protein is CASSRDLGRQETQYF.

This clonotype was picked up many times. The V and J genes are TRBV18 and TRBJ2-7; TRBD2 is a possible D gene (6 bases). Deletions cut 6 bases from V and 5 bases from J, with 20 bases between. This CDR3 has 15 amino acids. CDR1 and CDR2 from the germline V gene are KGHSH and LQKENI. The CDR3 region has the DNA TGTGCCAGCTCCCGGCGGAGGGAATCTCCTAACGAGCAGTACTTC. As protein: CASSRRRESPNEQYF.